Listed below are T cell receptor beta chains from one sample, sequenced in a study of beta chain features in type 1 diabetes. Profiled with immunoSEQ multiplex PCR; TCRdb holds only in-frame clones, not every one. The repertoire holds 450,000 to 600,000 clones, with about 30% as singletons. Material for sequencing was naive CD4+ T cells from blood. The receptor set was obtained from a man between 18 and 29 years old in good health. Both conserved end residues are part of each CDR3. Fields, in order: D gene, V gene, J gene, clone size, CDR3 DNA, CDR3 protein. The D gene is left open where the match is weak. Expanded clones are given a class, and other clones once, few, many or no size at all.

NA,TRBV7-3,TRBJ2-1,NA,TGTGCCAGCAACAACGGACCCTCCTACAATGAGCAGTTCTTC,CASNNGPSYNEQFF
NA,TRBV29-1,TRBJ2-3,NA,TGCAGCGCAGGGCGAGATACGCAGTATTTT,CSAGRDTQYF
NA,TRBV12-5,TRBJ2-1,NA,TGTGCTAGTGGTTTGGCAGCCCATGAGCAGTTCTTC,CASGLAAHEQFF
NA,TRBV7-2,TRBJ2-3,few,TGTGCCAGCAGCTCAACCGGGACAACGCTAGATACGCAGTATTTT,CASSSTGTTLDTQYF
NA,TRBV4-1,TRBJ2-1,few,TGCGCCAGCAGCCAAGATGGACCGACTTACTACAATGAGCAGTTCTTC,CASSQDGPTYYNEQFF
NA,TRBV7-9,TRBJ2-3,few,TGTGCCAGCAGCCAGAGGCGCGATACGCAGTATTTT,CASSQRRDTQYF
NA,TRBV5-1,TRBJ2-5,NA,TGCGCCAGCAGCTTGCGAGGCCCGCAAGAGACCCAGTACTTC,CASSLRGPQETQYF
NA,TRBV9,TRBJ2-5,few,TGTGCCAGCAGCTCTGGAGGGGGGAAGACCCAGTACTTC,CASSSGGGKTQYF
NA,TRBV28,TRBJ2-7,NA,TGTGCCAGCAGGCAAACGGGCGGACGCTCCTACGAGCAGTACTTC,CASRQTGGRSYEQYF
TRBD1,TRBV7-6,TRBJ2-7,NA,TGTGCCAGCAGCATGGGACAGGGGGCCCACGAGCAGTACTTC,CASSMGQGAHEQYF
NA,TRBV6-1,TRBJ2-1,NA,TGTGCCAGCAGACCCGGATCGAGGGGGGATGAGCAGTTCTTC,CASRPGSRGDEQFF
NA,TRBV9,TRBJ2-1,few,TGTGCCAGCAGCGTGACCCACTCCTACAATGAGCAGTTCTTC,CASSVTHSYNEQFF
TRBD1,TRBV18,TRBJ2-3,few,TGTGCCAGCTCACGGGACAGGGGAAGCACAGATACGCAGTATTTT,CASSRDRGSTDTQYF
NA,TRBV30,TRBJ1-1,few,TGTGCCTGGAGTCAGGGGAACACTGAAGCTTTCTTT,CAWSQGNTEAFF
TRBD2,TRBV29-1,TRBJ2-3,few,TGCAGCCTAACGGGGGGTTCGAGCACAGATACGCAGTATTTT,CSLTGGSSTDTQYF
NA,TRBV19,TRBJ1-1,NA,TGTGCCAGTAGTATAGGGGAGAACACTGAAGCTTTCTTT,CASSIGENTEAFF
TRBD2,TRBV7-2,TRBJ2-3,NA,TGTGCCAGCAGCTCGACAGGACTAGCGGGATCTCTTTTT,CASSSTGLAGSLF
NA,TRBV27,TRBJ2-7,few,TGTGCCAGCAGTCAGAATAGGAGAGGGAACTACGAGCAGTACTTC,CASSQNRRGNYEQYF
TRBD2,TRBV7-2,TRBJ2-3,NA,TGTGCCAGCAGCCGTCAACTAGCGGCCCCCAAGGATACGCAGTATTTT,CASSRQLAAPKDTQYF